This T cell receptor (beta chain) was sequenced for a study of identical twins. In this sample, this clonotype turned up a few times. MiXCR was run by TCRdb on the 5' RACE reads, yielding one entry per CDR3 protein. The table shows approximately 470,000 distinct CDR3 sequences, with 14% occurring only once. The CDR3 consists of 15 residues. V lost 5 bases to trimming and J lost 2 bases, with 12 bases between them. Per the germline V gene, CDR1 is KGHDR and CDR2 is SFDVKD. The same specimen was also included in a second study, on yellow fever vaccine responses in identical twins.

The rearrangement links TRBV24-1 to TRBJ2-1; D perhaps matches TRBD2 (6 bases). This TCR derives from a woman aged 18-29 years in good health. The sample consisted of CD4+ T cells sorted from blood. The DNA for the CDR3 is TGTGCCACCAGTGGTCGGCCGGGAGCCTACAATGAGCAGTTCTTC. Its translation: CATSGRPGAYNEQFF.